This T cell receptor (beta chain) was identified in a study of response to subunit inactivated influenza vaccine. TCRdb re-called the RT-PCR reads through MiXCR, storing one row per CDR3 protein. The sample has 400,000 to 650,000 distinct CDR3 sequences; less than 7.5% are singletons. Study findings and constraints: Each seasonal flu vaccination may recruit only limited new T cells, authors suggested.

V dropped 6 bases and J dropped 1; count of bases not matched to a gene: 16. Germline V gene lookup returns CDR1 DFQATT and CDR2 SNEGSKA (reference sequence). The CDR3 is 17 residues long. Worth noting for this clonotype: Its antigen remains unknown.

V is TRBV20-1 and J is TRBJ2-5; 8 nucleotides match TRBD1. This sample comprised PBMCs from blood, obtained roughly 24 months after vaccination. The receptor comes from a man aged 45-69 years who received an inactivated influenza vaccine. CDR3: CSAPKVSGGWAQETQYF. CDR3 DNA: TGCAGTGCCCCGAAGGTCTCAGGGGGCTGGGCCCAAGAGACCCAGTACTTC.